These 6 T cell receptor beta chains came from one sample sequenced in a study of naive and memory T cell subsets. A UMI-containing oligonucleotide was joined by 3' ligation to the TCR cDNA template. Ligated cDNA underwent four rounds of PCR with nested alpha and beta constant region primers and SP2. TCRdb independently ran MiXCR on the 5' RACE reads; one entry per CDR3 protein. This sample has around 56,000 distinct CDR3 sequences, with more than 7.5% found just once. The receptors originated from a female donor in good health.

This clonotype came up a few times. The chain has TRBV6-6 and TRBJ1-5; unclear D gene. The CDR3 covers 18 residues. V was shortened by 0 bases and J by 4 bases, with 19 bases between the two germline ends. Germline CDR1 reads MNHNY; CDR2 reads SVGAGI (reference sequence). CDR3: CASSYSMASPRGNQPQHF. CDR3 nucleotide sequence: TGTGCCAGCAGTTACTCGATGGCCTCTCCTCGAGGGAATCAGCCCCAGCATTTT.

This clonotype was counted a single time. The rearrangement links TRBV7-2 to TRBJ2-1; TRBD1 might be the D (6 bases). Trimming cost V 4 bases and J 7 bases, with 17 bases left between them. The CDR3 length is 15 residues. Germline CDR1 and CDR2: SGHTA and FQGNSA. The CDR3 spells CASSYGQSRANEQFF. Here the CDR3 DNA reads TGTGCCAGCAGCTACGGACAGTCCCGAGCAAATGAGCAGTTCTTC.

The chain employs TRBV19 and TRBJ1-2, with D tentatively TRBD1 (5 bases). Trimming pared 2 bases from V and 6 bases from J, leaving 10 bases between. Germline CDR1 and CDR2: LNHDA and SQIVND (reference sequence). The CDR3 length is 13 residues. CDR3 sequence reads: CASSIRRVNGYTF. In DNA form, the CDR3 reads TGTGCCAGTAGTATACGCAGGGTAAATGGCTACACCTTC. Looking up the rest from reference TRBV19 and TRBJ1-2 gives the full variable domain: DGGITQSPKYLFRKEGQNVTLSCEQNLNHDAMYWYRQDPGQGLRLIYYSQIVNDFQKGDIAEGYSVSREKKESFPLTVTSAQKNPTAFYLCASSIRRVNGYTFGSGTRLTVV.

This clonotype was counted a few times. CDR3 loop: CASSLQGLEAFF. CDR3 in DNA: TGTGCCAGCAGTTTGCAGGGACTTGAAGCTTTCTTT. The chain joins TRBV28 to TRBJ1-1; perhaps TRBD1 as D (5 bases). Looked up from germline, CDR1 is MDHEN and CDR2 is SYDVKM. This CDR3 region has 12 residues. Trimming stripped 3 bases from V and 7 bases from J, with 9 bases between.

This clonotype was picked up many times. The chain has TRBV21-1 and TRBJ1-6. TRBV21-1 is given as a pseudogene. The CDR3 totals 20 residues. This CDR3 is CASSKALYFRGQLRNSPLHF. The DNA of the CDR3 is TGTGCCAGCAGCAAAGCGCTTTACTTTCGTGGCCAACTGCGGAATTCACCCCTCCACTTT.

In its sample, this clonotype was seen a few times. The rearrangement uses TRBV28 and TRBJ1-2, with D possibly matching TRBD1 (5 bases). The V gene's germline CDR1 is MDHEN and CDR2 SYDVKM. Trimming took off 10 bases at V and 12 bases at J, with 24 bases between the two ends. This CDR3 has 13 residues. The CDR3 reads CAIPRRGTGGDTF. The CDR3 nucleotides are TGTGCCATCCCCAGGAGGGGTACGGGAGGCGACACCTTC.